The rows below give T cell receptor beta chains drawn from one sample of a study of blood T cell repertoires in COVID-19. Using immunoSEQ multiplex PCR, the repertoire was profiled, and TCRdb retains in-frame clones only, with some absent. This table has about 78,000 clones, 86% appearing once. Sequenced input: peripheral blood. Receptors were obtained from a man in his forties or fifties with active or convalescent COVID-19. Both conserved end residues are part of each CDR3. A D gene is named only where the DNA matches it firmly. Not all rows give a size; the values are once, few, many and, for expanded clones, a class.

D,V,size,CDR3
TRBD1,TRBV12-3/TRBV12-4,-,CASSGQESQPQHF
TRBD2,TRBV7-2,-,CASSLSSGGTDTQYF
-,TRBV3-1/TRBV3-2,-,CASSQFSGNNYGYTF
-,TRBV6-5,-,CAGPRSGANVLTF
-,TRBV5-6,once,CASSPWGSGELFF
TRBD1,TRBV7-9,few,CASRTSAGGTNYGYTF
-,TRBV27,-,CASSSNLETEQFF
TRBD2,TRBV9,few,CASSGGLARETQYF
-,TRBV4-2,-,CASSLKTDTPYGYTF
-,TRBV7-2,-,CASSFSPGENGYTF
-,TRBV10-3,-,CAISGAHTSNEQYF
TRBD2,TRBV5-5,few,CASSLSGGIGGELFF
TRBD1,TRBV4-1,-,CASSRGQATNEKLFF
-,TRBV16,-,CASSSGENQPQHF
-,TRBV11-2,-,CASSRIKTEQFF
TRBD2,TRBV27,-,CASSSRLAGGLPQETQYF
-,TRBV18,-,CASSPSTASGNTIYF
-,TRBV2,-,CASSFQGLGETQYF
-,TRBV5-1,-,CASSISGGNQPQHF